There are many counts of the clone carrying this T cell receptor (beta chain). The record originates from a study of T-cell memory formation after mild COVID-19. V lost 3 bases to trimming and J lost 7 bases, with 22 bases between them. This CDR3 spans 17 amino acids. Germline values: CDR1 MGHRA, CDR2 YSYEKL. One entry per CDR3 protein, called by TCRdb with MiXCR from the 5' RACE reads. The repertoire holds hundreds of thousands of distinct CDR3 sequences, with roughly 13% as singletons. Specimen: PBMCs or a T cell subset sorted from them (not recorded which). The receptor was isolated from a man in his late teens or twenties who had mild COVID-19 (a few samples of this study predate the infection). Cell type and time point are not known. J is TRBJ2-1 and V is TRBV4-1; tentative D call: TRBD1 (6 bases). CDR3 region: CASSQAAGAGPRNEQFF. CDR3 DNA sequence: TGCGCCAGCAGCCAGGCGGCAGGGGCAGGGCCGAGGAATGAGCAGTTCTTC.